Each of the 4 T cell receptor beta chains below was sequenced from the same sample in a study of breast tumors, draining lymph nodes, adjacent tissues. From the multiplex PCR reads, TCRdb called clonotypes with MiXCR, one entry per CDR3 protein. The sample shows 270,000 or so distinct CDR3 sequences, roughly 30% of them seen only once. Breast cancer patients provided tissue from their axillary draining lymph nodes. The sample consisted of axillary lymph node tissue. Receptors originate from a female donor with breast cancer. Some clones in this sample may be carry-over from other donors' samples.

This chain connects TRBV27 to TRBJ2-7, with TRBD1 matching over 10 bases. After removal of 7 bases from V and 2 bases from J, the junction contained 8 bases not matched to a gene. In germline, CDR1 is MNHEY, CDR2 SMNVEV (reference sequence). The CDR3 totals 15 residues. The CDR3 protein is CASNDRDRGPYEQYF. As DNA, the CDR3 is TGTGCCAGCAACGACCGGGACAGGGGACCCTACGAGCAGTACTTC.

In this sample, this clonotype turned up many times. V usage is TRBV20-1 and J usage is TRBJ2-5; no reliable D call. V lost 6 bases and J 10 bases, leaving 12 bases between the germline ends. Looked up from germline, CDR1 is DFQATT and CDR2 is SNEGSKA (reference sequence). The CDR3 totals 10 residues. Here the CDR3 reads CSAAYGGQYF. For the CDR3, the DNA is TGCAGTGCCGCCTACGGTGGCCAGTACTTC.

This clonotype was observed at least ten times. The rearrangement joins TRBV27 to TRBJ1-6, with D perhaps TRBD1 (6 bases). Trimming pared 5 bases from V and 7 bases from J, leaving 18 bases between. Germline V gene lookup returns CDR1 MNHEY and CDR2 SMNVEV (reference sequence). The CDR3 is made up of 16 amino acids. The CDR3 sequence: CASSLPGQFLNSPLHF. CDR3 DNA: TGTGCCAGCAGTCTGCCAGGACAGTTCCTGAATTCACCCCTCCACTTT.

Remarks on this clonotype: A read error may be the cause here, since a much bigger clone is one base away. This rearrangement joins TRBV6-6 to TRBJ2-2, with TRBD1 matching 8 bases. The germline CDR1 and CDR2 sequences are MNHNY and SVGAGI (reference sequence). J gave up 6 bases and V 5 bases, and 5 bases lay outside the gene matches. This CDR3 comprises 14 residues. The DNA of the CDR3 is TGTGCCAGCAGTCACGGACAGGGAGCCGGGGAGCTGTTTTTT. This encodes CASSHGQGAGELFF.